This T cell receptor beta chain was observed in a study of OX40 agonist ivuxolimab in advanced cancers. Study at large: While on treatment, patients had intravenous ivuxolimab at 0.01 to 10 mg/kg every 2 weeks. With a range of about 23 to 85, age averaged approximately 60 years, and around 83% were male. Partial responses, seen in three patients, involved one hepatocellular carcinoma and two cutaneous melanomas.

Clones were sequenced by immunoSEQ multiplex PCR, and TCRdb holds only the in-frame ones, with some missing. The sample consists of around 66,000 clones, 65% to 85% of them appearing once. Trimming took off 5 bases at V and 7 bases at J, with 15 bases between the two ends. This CDR3 has 13 residues. Germline V gene lookup returns CDR1 SGHVS and CDR2 FNYEAQ. The source is an adult with an advanced solid tumor such as melanoma, head and neck, liver or kidney cancer. This sequence joins TRBV7-6 and TRBJ2-7, with D tentatively TRBD2 (6 bases). The specimen was CD4+ or CD8+ T cells sorted from blood, collected in a trial of the OX40 agonist ivuxolimab. CDR3: CASSPTSSWEQYF. DNA for the CDR3: TGTGCCAGCAGCCCGACTAGTAGTTGGGAGCAGTACTTC.